This T cell receptor beta chain was found in a study of tumor and adjacent non-tumor tissue in lung cancer. As regards this clonotype: The junction and the germline gene differ at one end; a read error may be behind it.

The library came from three nested PCR rounds adapted from ARM-PCR protocols. TCRdb reanalysed the multiplex PCR reads using MiXCR and keeps one entry per CDR3 protein. The sample lists approximately 79,000 distinct CDR3 sequences; approximately 82% were seen once. No cell sorting was done before RNA was extracted from the tissue. More than 3 cm separated this lung sample from the edge of the tumor. The CDR3 length is 16 residues. Sequenced: distant non-tumor lung tissue. V is TRBV12-3 or TRBV12-4 and J is TRBJ2-3, with 10 bases aligning to TRBD1. This TCR was recovered from a man in his sixties or seventies with non-small cell lung cancer. This CDR3 is CASSSGTGARTDTHYF. The CDR3, as DNA: TGTGCCAGCAGTTCAGGGACAGGGGCCCGCACCGATACGCACTATTTT.